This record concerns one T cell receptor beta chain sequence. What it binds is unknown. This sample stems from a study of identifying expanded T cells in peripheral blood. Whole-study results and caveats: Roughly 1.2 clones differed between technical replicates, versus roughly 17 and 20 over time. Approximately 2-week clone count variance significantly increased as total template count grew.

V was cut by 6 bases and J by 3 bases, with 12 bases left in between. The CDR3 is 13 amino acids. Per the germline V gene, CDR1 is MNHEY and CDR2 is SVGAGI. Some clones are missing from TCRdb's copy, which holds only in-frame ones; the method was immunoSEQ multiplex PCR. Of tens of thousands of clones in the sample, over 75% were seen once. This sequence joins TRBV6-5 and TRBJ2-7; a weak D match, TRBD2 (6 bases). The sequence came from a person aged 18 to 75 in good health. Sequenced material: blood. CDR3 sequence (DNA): TGTGCCAGCAGGGGGGGTACAATCTACGAGCAGTACTTC. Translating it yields CASRGGTIYEQYF.